This paragraph covers one TCR beta chain sequence. This sample is drawn from a study of blood T cell repertoires in COVID-19. Study summary: Spain, Italy and the United States supplied samples that represented acute and convalescent COVID-19.

Per the germline V gene, CDR1 is SGHRS and CDR2 is YFSETQ. V lost 6 bases, J lost 0 bases, and 12 bases lay in between. The CDR3 is 15 residues long. Seattle-derived patients entered the study during active infection and were followed longitudinally. The table came from immunoSEQ multiplex PCR; TCRdb's copy has only in-frame clones and leaves some out. The table includes about 350,000 clones, approximately 90% detected once. The sample consisted of peripheral blood. This receptor was identified in a woman aged 60 to 75 with COVID-19, enrolled during active disease. The V call is TRBV5-1, the J call TRBJ2-2; D is undetermined. This CDR3 is CASTLIASNTGELFF. The CDR3 DNA follows: TGCGCCAGCACCTTAATAGCATCGAACACCGGGGAGCTGTTTTTT.